A single sample is the source of the 32 T cell receptor beta chains below, sequenced in a study of T cells in localized non-small cell lung cancer. TCRdb's copy holds only in-frame clones and misses some; the assay was immunoSEQ multiplex PCR. The sample has about 82,000 clones; around 80% are singletons. This sample comprised PBMCs, obtained before any cancer treatment. Source of these receptors: a man aged 35-69 years with stage II squamous cell lung carcinoma.

This clone is a singleton in its sample. The chain uses TRBV27 and TRBJ2-7; 7 nucleotides align to TRBD1. The CDR3 loop spans 14 amino acids. Losses at the gene ends were 6 bases for V and 3 bases for J; bases not matched to a gene: 8. CDR1 is MNHEY and CDR2 is SMNVEV in the germline V gene (reference sequence). The DNA for the CDR3 is TGTGCCAGCAGCCTTGTGGGACAGCTCTACGAGCAGTACTTC. Residues: CASSLVGQLYEQYF.

This clone has a single count. V is TRBV2 and J is TRBJ2-3; no definite D call. There are 12 residues in the CDR3. Germline V gene lookup returns CDR1 SNHLY and CDR2 FYNNEI. The CDR3 DNA sequence: TGTGTCACCTCGGCCGACGGAGATACGCAGTATTTT. Residues: CVTSADGDTQYF.

The rearrangement joins TRBV9 to TRBJ2-7, with 7 nucleotides matching TRBD2. This CDR3 is 13 amino acids long. V was pared by 3 bases and J by 7 bases, with 7 bases of the junction left unmatched. In germline, CDR1 is SGDLS, CDR2 YYNGEE. CDR3 coding DNA: TGTGCCAGCAGCGCCCAACCGGGAGGTGAGCAGTACTTC. Translated, it gives CASSAQPGGEQYF. Combining the CDR3 with reference TRBV9 and TRBJ2-7 gives the whole variable domain DSGVTQTPKHLITATGQRVTLRCSPRSGDLSVYWYQQSLDQGLQFLIQYYNGEERAKGNILERFSAQQFPDLHSELNLSSLELGDSALYFCASSAQPGGEQYFGPGTRLTVT.

The chain links TRBV2 to TRBJ1-1, with 7 nucleotides matching TRBD1. With V trimmed by 7 bases and J by 10 bases, 15 bases remained unmatched. The CDR3 is 14 amino acids. Germline loops: CDR1 SNHLY, CDR2 FYNNEI. The CDR3 bases are TGTGCCAGCACCCCGCGATGGGACAGCTTCTCAGCTTTCTTT. Encoded protein: CASTPRWDSFSAFF.

This clone appeared a few times. The chain links TRBV2 to TRBJ1-3, with D unresolved. Germline loops: CDR1 SNHLY, CDR2 FYNNEI. V was clipped by 6 bases and J by 6 bases, with 12 bases between them. The CDR3 loop spans 13 amino acids. DNA of the CDR3: TGTGCCAGCAGCTCTACAGACTTAAACACCATATATTTT. Its translation: CASSSTDLNTIYF.

This chain joins TRBV29-1 and TRBJ1-1; TRBD1 is a possible D gene (5 bases). The germline gives CDR1 SQVTM, CDR2 ANQGSEA. This CDR3 comprises 13 residues. Trimming removed 2 bases from V and 2 bases from J, with 9 bases in between. CDR3 in DNA: TGCAGCGTTGAAAGACAGAGAAACACTGAAGCTTTCTTT. Its protein product is CSVERQRNTEAFF.

This clone was seen only a few times. CDR3 sequence: CASHRGGPPDSYEQYF. CDR3 bases: TGCGCCAGTCATCGGGGGGGTCCACCCGATAGCTACGAGCAGTACTTC. The V gene is TRBV5-1, the J gene TRBJ2-7, with TRBD2 matching over 8 bases. Germline V gene lookup returns CDR1 SGHRS and CDR2 YFSETQ. The CDR3 consists of 16 residues. After removal of 8 bases from V and 3 bases from J, the junction contained 16 bases not matched to a gene.

The chain uses TRBV19 and TRBJ1-5; a weak D match, TRBD1 (6 bases). Germline V gene data show CDR1 as LNHDA and CDR2 as SQIVND (reference sequence). CDR3 length: 13 residues. Trimming cost V 2 bases and J 5 bases, with 7 bases left between them. The CDR3 here is CASSIQGYQPQHF. The CDR3 DNA is TGTGCCAGTAGTATACAGGGGTATCAGCCCCAGCATTTT.

This rearrangement joins TRBV30 to TRBJ2-3; maybe TRBD2 (5 bases). V lost 5 bases to trimming and J lost 0 bases, with 9 bases between them. Germline CDR1 reads GTSNPN; CDR2 reads SVGIG (reference sequence). CDR3 length equals 13 residues. The DNA for the CDR3 is TGTGCCTGGCGCCGGAGGAGCACAGATACGCAGTATTTT. Translation gives CAWRRRSTDTQYF. Using reference TRBV30 and TRBJ2-3 for the parts outside the CDR3, the full variable domain is SQTIHQWPATLVQPVGSPLSLECTVEGTSNPNLYWYRQAAGRGLQLLFYSVGIGQISSEVPQNLSASRPQDRQFILSSKKLLLSDSGFYLCAWRRRSTDTQYFGPGTRLTVL.

The J gene is TRBJ1-1, the V gene TRBV6-5; D is unresolved. Looked up from germline, CDR1 is MNHEY and CDR2 is SVGAGI. The length of the CDR3 is 11 residues. Here the CDR3 reads CVAGRNTEAFF. The CDR3, as DNA: TGTGTCGCGGGCCGGAACACTGAAGCTTTCTTT.

The V and J genes are TRBV15 and TRBJ2-1, with D possibly TRBD2 on 6 matching bases. The CDR3 covers 17 residues. Per the germline V gene, CDR1 is LNHNV and CDR2 is YYDKDF (reference sequence). V was cut by 5 bases and J by 5 bases, with 22 bases left in between. CDR3 DNA: TGTGCCACCAGCCCAACCCTGGGAGGCGGGGCCAACAATGAGCAGTTCTTC. Translated: CATSPTLGGGANNEQFF.

This clone showed up just a few times. This rearrangement joins TRBV4-2 to TRBJ1-5, with D unclear. The germline V and J ends were trimmed by 0 bases and 6 bases, with 9 bases remaining between them. Germline CDR1 and CDR2: LGHNA and YNFKEQ. The CDR3 consists of 14 residues. The CDR3 sequence is CASSQESPTQPQHF. Here the CDR3 DNA reads TGTGCCAGCAGCCAAGAGAGCCCTACTCAGCCCCAGCATTTT.

The chain joins TRBV7-2 to TRBJ1-4; 7 nucleotides line up with TRBD1. The CDR3 sequence is 17 residues long. V lost 1 base to trimming and J lost 2 bases; unmatched junction nucleotides: 7. Germline-derived CDR1 and CDR2 are SGHTA and FQGNSA. The DNA for the CDR3 is TGTGCCAGCAGCTTAGTGGGCAGGGGGTTCACTAATGAAAAACTGTTTTTT. Residues: CASSLVGRGFTNEKLFF.

The genes are TRBV7-2 and TRBJ2-2; 8 nucleotides agree with TRBD1. This CDR3 is 18 amino acids long. V lost 7 bases to trimming and J lost 9 bases; unmatched junction nucleotides: 22. Looked up from germline, CDR1 is SGHTA and CDR2 is FQGNSA. CDR3 amino acids: CASTPRYTGGREHRELFF. The CDR3 coding sequence is TGTGCCAGCACCCCCCGGTATACAGGGGGGAGAGAACACCGGGAGCTGTTTTTT.

The V and J genes are TRBV27 and TRBJ1-2; the D gene is possibly TRBD1 (5 bases). CDR1 and CDR2 from the germline V gene are MNHEY and SMNVEV (reference sequence). The CDR3 runs to 14 residues. Deletions cut 5 bases from V and 4 bases from J, with 14 bases between. Here the CDR3 reads CASSRTIPTYGYTF. CDR3 in DNA: TGTGCCAGCAGTCGGACAATTCCTACCTATGGCTACACCTTC.

This clone came up a few times. This chain connects TRBV2 to TRBJ2-1, with 9 bases matching TRBD2. J was trimmed by 4 bases and V by 2 bases; bases with no gene match: 6. CDR3 size: 16 residues. Germline V lookup: CDR1 SNHLY, CDR2 FYNNEI. The CDR3 bases are TGTGCCAGCAGTGAAACCCCTAGCGGGATATACAATGAGCAGTTCTTC. Encoded protein: CASSETPSGIYNEQFF.

The chain is built from TRBV4-1 and TRBJ2-3, with unresolved D. Germline CDR1 reads MGHRA; CDR2 reads YSYEKL. The CDR3 is 14 residues long. Trimming pared 1 base from V and 4 bases from J, leaving 9 bases between. Here the CDR3 reads CASSQGPFSDTQYF. DNA of the CDR3: TGCGCCAGCAGCCAAGGTCCGTTCTCAGATACGCAGTATTTT.

V and J are TRBV5-1 and TRBJ2-2; possible D gene TRBD2, 5 bases. The CDR3 totals 15 residues. Germline V gene sequence: CDR1 SGHRS, CDR2 YFSETQ. Trimming pared 5 bases from V and 5 bases from J, leaving 16 bases between. In nucleotides, the CDR3 is TGCGCCAGCAGGGAGAACGAGGGTAGGACCGGGGAGCTGTTTTTT. The encoded protein is CASRENEGRTGELFF.

This clone was picked up one time. V gene TRBV14 combines with J gene TRBJ2-2; D is unclear. The CDR3 is 16 amino acids. V was clipped by 4 bases and J by 0 bases, with 12 bases between them. Germline CDR1 is SGHDN and CDR2 is FVKESK. In DNA, the CDR3 is TGTGCCAGCAGCCCCCAGCAGGCCCCGAACACCGGGGAGCTGTTTTTT. It codes for CASSPQQAPNTGELFF.

This chain uses TRBV16 with TRBJ1-1, with 7 bases aligning to TRBD1. Unmatched junction bases numbered 5, after V lost 2 bases and J lost 8 bases. The CDR3 length is 13 residues. Germline assignment: CDR1 KGHSY and CDR2 FQNENV. CDR3 residues: CASSQAGRGEAFF. Written as DNA, the CDR3 is TGTGCCAGCAGCCAAGCGGGCAGGGGGGAAGCTTTCTTT.

CDR3 sequence: CASSFRGHRTGELFF. DNA of the CDR3: TGTGCCAGCAGTTTCAGAGGCCACCGCACCGGGGAGCTGTTTTTT. The J gene is TRBJ2-2, the V gene TRBV5-6; D uncertain. V was cut by 5 bases and J by 4 bases, with 15 bases left in between. The CDR3 has 15 residues. Germline-derived CDR1 and CDR2 are SGHDT and YYEEEE.

This chain connects TRBV18 to TRBJ2-7, with 8 nucleotides matching TRBD2. CDR1 KGHSH and CDR2 LQKENI come from the germline V gene. The CDR3 is 14 residues long. J gave up 2 bases and V 6 bases, and 6 bases lay outside the gene matches. In DNA, the CDR3 is TGTGCCAGCTCCCCTAGCGGGTCACCCTACGAGCAGTACTTC. Protein product: CASSPSGSPYEQYF.

In this sample, this clone turned up a few times. The chain uses TRBV19 and TRBJ2-2; D is ambiguous. The CDR3 length is 16 residues. Germline CDR1 and CDR2: LNHDA and SQIVND (reference sequence). V was clipped by 5 bases and J by 1 base, with 14 bases between them. The DNA of the CDR3 is TGTGCCAGTAGTCAGTTACATCGTTGGAACACCGGGGAGCTGTTTTTT. This translates into CASSQLHRWNTGELFF.

This rearrangement joins TRBV28 to TRBJ2-1, with 8 bases aligning to TRBD1. Germline V lookup: CDR1 MDHEN, CDR2 SYDVKM. Losses at the gene ends were 3 bases for V and 6 bases for J; bases not matched to a gene: 7. The CDR3 runs 15 residues. The CDR3 spells CASSLLGQVGNEQFF. The DNA of the CDR3 is TGTGCCAGCAGTTTGTTGGGACAGGTTGGCAATGAGCAGTTCTTC. The whole variable domain, filled in from reference TRBV28 and TRBJ2-1, reads DVKVTQSSRYLVKRTGEKVFLECVQDMDHENMFWYRQDPGLGLRLIYFSYDVKMKEKGDIPEGYSVSREKKERFSLILESASTNQTSMYLCASSLLGQVGNEQFFGPGTRLTVL.

The V call is TRBV2, the J call TRBJ1-2; D not resolved. The CDR3 sequence is 10 residues long. The V and J ends lost 7 bases and 10 bases respectively, with 10 bases between them. Germline V gene data show CDR1 as SNHLY and CDR2 as FYNNEI. CDR3 loop: CASKNGYYTF. The CDR3, as DNA: TGTGCCAGCAAGAACGGCTACTACACCTTC. Looking up the rest from reference TRBV2 and TRBJ1-2 gives the full variable domain: EPEVTQTPSHQVTQMGQEVILRCVPISNHLYFYWYRQILGQKVEFLVSFYNNEISEKSEIFDDQFSVERPDGSNFTLKIRSTKLEDSAMYFCASKNGYYTFGSGTRLTVV.

This clone was counted once. The chain uses TRBV15 and TRBJ1-6; D uncertain. Trimming stripped 1 base from V and 4 bases from J, with 11 bases between. This CDR3 spans 16 amino acids. In germline, CDR1 is LNHNV, CDR2 YYDKDF (reference sequence). The CDR3 here is CATSRALTSYNSPLHF. CDR3 nucleotides: TGTGCCACCAGCAGAGCCCTTACTTCTTATAATTCACCCCTCCACTTT.

This clone was counted a few times. V usage is TRBV18 and J usage is TRBJ1-2; TRBD1 might be the D (6 bases). The V gene lost 1 base and the J gene lost 5 bases, with 8 bases spanning the gap. The CDR3 runs to 13 residues. The germline V gene encodes CDR1 KGHSH and CDR2 LQKENI. The CDR3 region has the DNA TGTGCCAGCTCACCACAGGGGGAATATGGCTACACCTTC. It translates to CASSPQGEYGYTF.

The table lists this clone with a few counts. This chain connects TRBV4-1 to TRBJ2-7, with D uncertain. Germline CDR1 and CDR2: MGHRA and YSYEKL. Trimming stripped 0 bases from V and 4 bases from J, with 13 bases between. The CDR3 spans 15 residues. CDR3: CASSQEFFRAYEQYF. CDR3 DNA sequence: TGCGCCAGCAGCCAAGAATTTTTTAGAGCTTACGAGCAGTACTTC.

The chain's CDR3 is CASSEPKGVGGNTIYF. Here the CDR3 DNA reads TGCGCCAGCAGTGAGCCAAAAGGGGTAGGGGGAAACACCATATATTTT. The V call is TRBV10-1, the J call TRBJ1-3, with D possibly TRBD1 on 5 matching bases. The length of the CDR3 is 16 residues. Germline CDR1 reads WNHNN; CDR2 reads SYGVQD (reference sequence). V was trimmed by 2 bases and J by 4 bases, leaving 15 bases between them.

This chain uses TRBV27 with TRBJ1-6; 12 bases align to TRBD1. The CDR3 is 17 amino acids. Germline assignment: CDR1 MNHEY and CDR2 SMNVEV (reference sequence). Trimming at V came to 3 bases and at J to 12 bases, leaving 12 bases not matched to a gene. CDR3 amino acids: CASSFRDRDRGLLPLHF. The CDR3 DNA is TGTGCCAGCAGTTTTAGAGACCGGGACAGGGGGCTACTACCCCTCCACTTT.

This rearrangement joins TRBV18 to TRBJ1-5; the match to TRBD1 covers 8 bases. CDR3 length equals 13 residues. V shed 6 bases, J shed 5 bases, and the junction held 3 bases outside the gene matches. From germline, CDR1 is KGHSH and CDR2 LQKENI. The CDR3 nucleotides are TGTGCCAGCTCCCTACAGGGGGATCAGCCCCAGCATTTT. Translating it yields CASSLQGDQPQHF.

The J gene is TRBJ2-3, the V gene TRBV5-1; 7 bases are a match to TRBD2. Germline loops: CDR1 SGHRS, CDR2 YFSETQ. This CDR3 contains 14 residues. The junction had 4 bases not matched to a gene; V was cut back by 2 bases and J by 4 bases. The CDR3 nucleotides are TGCGCCAGCAGCTTCGGCGCGGGGGCAGATACGCAGTATTTT. This gives the protein CASSFGAGADTQYF.